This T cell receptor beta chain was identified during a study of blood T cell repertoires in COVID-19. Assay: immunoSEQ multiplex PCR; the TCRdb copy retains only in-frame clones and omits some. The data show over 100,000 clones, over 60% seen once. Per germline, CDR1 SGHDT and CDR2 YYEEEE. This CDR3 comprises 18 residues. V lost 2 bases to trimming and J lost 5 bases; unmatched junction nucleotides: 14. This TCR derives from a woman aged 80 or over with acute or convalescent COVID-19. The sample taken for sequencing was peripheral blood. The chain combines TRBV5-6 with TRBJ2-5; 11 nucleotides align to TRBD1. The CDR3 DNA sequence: TGTGCCAGCAGCTTCTTTTGGTCTCTGCGGGACAGGGGGGAGACCCAGTACTTC. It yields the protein CASSFFWSLRDRGETQYF.